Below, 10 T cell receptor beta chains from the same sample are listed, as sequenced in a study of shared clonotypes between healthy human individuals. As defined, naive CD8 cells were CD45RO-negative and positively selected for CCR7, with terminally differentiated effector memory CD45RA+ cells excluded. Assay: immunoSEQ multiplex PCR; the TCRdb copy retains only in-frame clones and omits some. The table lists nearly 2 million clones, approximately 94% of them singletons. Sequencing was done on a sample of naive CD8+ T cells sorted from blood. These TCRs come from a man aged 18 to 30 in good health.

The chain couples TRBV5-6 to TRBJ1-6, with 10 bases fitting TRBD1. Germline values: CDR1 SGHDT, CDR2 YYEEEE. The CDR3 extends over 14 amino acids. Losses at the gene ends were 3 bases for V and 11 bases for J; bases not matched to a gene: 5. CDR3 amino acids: CASSWGTGVPPLHF. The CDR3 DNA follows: TGTGCCAGCAGCTGGGGGACAGGGGTCCCACCCCTCCACTTT.

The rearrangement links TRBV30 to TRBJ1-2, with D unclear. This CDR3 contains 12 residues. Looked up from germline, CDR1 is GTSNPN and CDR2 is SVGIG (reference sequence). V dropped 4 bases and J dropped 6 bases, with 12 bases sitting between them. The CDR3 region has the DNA TGTGCCTGGACCCCTAAGAACGATGGCTACACCTTC. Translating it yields CAWTPKNDGYTF.

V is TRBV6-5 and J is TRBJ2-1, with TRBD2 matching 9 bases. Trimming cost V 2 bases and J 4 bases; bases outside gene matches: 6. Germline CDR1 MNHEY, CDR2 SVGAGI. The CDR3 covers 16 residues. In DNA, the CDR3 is TGTGCCAGCAGTTACGGGTGGCGGGAGGGTTACAATGAGCAGTTCTTC. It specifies CASSYGWREGYNEQFF.

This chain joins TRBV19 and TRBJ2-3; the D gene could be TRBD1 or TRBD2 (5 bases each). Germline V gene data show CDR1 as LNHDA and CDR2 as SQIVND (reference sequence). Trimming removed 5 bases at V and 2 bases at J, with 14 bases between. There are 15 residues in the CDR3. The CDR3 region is CASSEAGTFTDTQYF. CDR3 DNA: TGTGCCAGTAGTGAAGCCGGGACGTTCACAGATACGCAGTATTTT.

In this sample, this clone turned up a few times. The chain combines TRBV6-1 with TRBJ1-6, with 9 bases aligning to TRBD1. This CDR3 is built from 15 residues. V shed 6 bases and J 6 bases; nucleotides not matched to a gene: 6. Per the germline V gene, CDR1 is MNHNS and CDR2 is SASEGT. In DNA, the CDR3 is TGTGCCAGCAGACCCGGGACAGGGCTTAATTCACCCCTCCACTTT. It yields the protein CASRPGTGLNSPLHF.

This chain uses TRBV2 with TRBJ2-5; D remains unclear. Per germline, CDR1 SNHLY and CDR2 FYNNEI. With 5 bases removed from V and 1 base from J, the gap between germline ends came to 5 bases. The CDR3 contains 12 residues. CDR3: CASSPLQETQYF. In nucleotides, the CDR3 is TGTGCCAGCAGTCCCCTCCAAGAGACCCAGTACTTC. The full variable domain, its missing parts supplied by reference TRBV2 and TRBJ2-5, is EPEVTQTPSHQVTQMGQEVILRCVPISNHLYFYWYRQILGQKVEFLVSFYNNEISEKSEIFDDQFSVERPDGSNFTLKIRSTKLEDSAMYFCASSPLQETQYFGPGTRLLVL.

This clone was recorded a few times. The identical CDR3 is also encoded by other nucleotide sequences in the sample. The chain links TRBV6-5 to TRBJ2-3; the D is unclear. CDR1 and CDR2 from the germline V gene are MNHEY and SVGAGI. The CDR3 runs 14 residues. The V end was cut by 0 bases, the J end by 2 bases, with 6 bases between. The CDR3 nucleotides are TGTGCCAGCAGTTACTCGCTGGTCACAGATACGCAGTATTTT. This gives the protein CASSYSLVTDTQYF.

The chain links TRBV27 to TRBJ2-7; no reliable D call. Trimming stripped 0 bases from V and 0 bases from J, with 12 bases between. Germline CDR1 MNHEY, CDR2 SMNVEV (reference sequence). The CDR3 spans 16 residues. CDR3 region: CASSLSITGSSYEQYF. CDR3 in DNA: TGTGCCAGCAGTTTATCAATTACGGGTAGCTCCTACGAGCAGTACTTC.

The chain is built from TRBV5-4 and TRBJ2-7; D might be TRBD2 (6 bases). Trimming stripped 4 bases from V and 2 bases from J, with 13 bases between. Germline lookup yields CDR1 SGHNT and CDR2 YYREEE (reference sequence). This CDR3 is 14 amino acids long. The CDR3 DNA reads TGTGCCAGCAGCCTACGGGGAGGACCCTACGAGCAGTACTTC. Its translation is CASSLRGGPYEQYF.

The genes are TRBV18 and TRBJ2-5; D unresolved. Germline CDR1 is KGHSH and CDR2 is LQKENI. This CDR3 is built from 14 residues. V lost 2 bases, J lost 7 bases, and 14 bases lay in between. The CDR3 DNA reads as TGTGCCAGCTCACCATACTTCCGTGACGGGACCCAGTACTTC. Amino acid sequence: CASSPYFRDGTQYF.